This TCR beta chain was sequenced during a study of Graves' ophthalmopathy and Graves' hyperthyroidism. Amplified TCR beta CDR3 regions were obtained using RNA transcripts as template. First-round RT-PCR with HTBI primers preceded a second-round multiplex PCR. TCRdb called the multiplex PCR reads again in MiXCR, with one record for every CDR3 protein. Among around 40,000 distinct CDR3 sequences listed, 40% to 65% were seen once. The CDR3 covers 13 residues. CDR1 is GTSNPN, CDR2 SVGIG, per germline (reference sequence). V lost 3 bases, J lost 5 bases, and 4 bases stayed unmatched. This clonotype was recorded many times.

The chain combines TRBV30 with TRBJ2-5, with TRBD1 identical over 9 bases. Sequenced input: peripheral blood. The receptor comes from an adult man with Graves' ophthalmopathy. CDR3 DNA sequence: TGTGCCTGGAGCAAGGACAGGGGTGAGACCCAGTACTTC. Translated: CAWSKDRGETQYF.